This is a list of T cell receptor beta chains from one sample in a study of regulatory T cells in long-lasting Graves disease. TCRdb redid the calling of the multiplex PCR reads with MiXCR, one entry per CDR3 protein. The repertoire consists of roughly 700,000 distinct CDR3 sequences, with about 30% occurring once and the leading ten covering 35% to 55%. The material was peripheral blood mononuclear cells (PBMCs), obtained when the disease was refractory, from a patient treated with antithyroid drugs. These receptors originate from a female donor with Graves disease. CDR3s include the opening cysteine and the closing phenylalanine or tryptophan. The order of the fields is CDR3 DNA, CDR3 protein, V gene, CDR3 length, J gene, clone size, D gene. D genes are given only for firm matches. The listing skips clone size in some rows; elsewhere it reads once, few, many or a size class.

CDR3nt: TGTGCCAGCGGTAGGGGTGGGCAGCCCCAGCATTTT
CDR3aa: CASGRGGQPQHF
v_gene: TRBV2
len: 12
j_gene: TRBJ1-5
abundance: few
d_gene: -

CDR3nt: TGTGCCAGTACCATCCTCGGGGCCGGGGAGCTGTTTTTT
CDR3aa: CASTILGAGELFF
v_gene: TRBV19
len: 13
j_gene: TRBJ2-2
abundance: -
d_gene: -

CDR3nt: TGTGCCAGCAGTGCCGGACACGGTAGAAACACCATATATTTT
CDR3aa: CASSAGHGRNTIYF
v_gene: TRBV12-3/TRBV12-4
len: 14
j_gene: TRBJ1-3
abundance: once
d_gene: -

CDR3nt: TGTGCCAGCAGCATCTTGATACAGCAGAACACTGAAGCTTTCTTT
CDR3aa: CASSILIQQNTEAFF
v_gene: TRBV7-9
len: 15
j_gene: TRBJ1-1
abundance: -
d_gene: -

CDR3nt: TGTGCCAGCAGCTTAGATAGGTACGAGCAGTACTTC
CDR3aa: CASSLDRYEQYF
v_gene: TRBV12-3/TRBV12-4
len: 12
j_gene: TRBJ2-7
abundance: many
d_gene: -

CDR3nt: TGTGCCAGCAGACCGACAGGGCCGGGGGGCTACACCTTC
CDR3aa: CASRPTGPGGYTF
v_gene: TRBV6-1
len: 13
j_gene: TRBJ1-2
abundance: -
d_gene: TRBD1

CDR3nt: TGTGCCAGCAGTTACGTTCGCAGTAATGAAAAACTGTTTTTT
CDR3aa: CASSYVRSNEKLFF
v_gene: TRBV6-5
len: 14
j_gene: TRBJ1-4
abundance: many
d_gene: -

CDR3nt: TGTGCCTGGAGTGTACGCAGGGCTGGAAACACCATATATTTT
CDR3aa: CAWSVRRAGNTIYF
v_gene: TRBV30
len: 14
j_gene: TRBJ1-3
abundance: -
d_gene: -

CDR3nt: TGCAGTGCTACCGGGACAGGGAATGAAAAACTGTTTTTT
CDR3aa: CSATGTGNEKLFF
v_gene: TRBV20-1
len: 13
j_gene: TRBJ1-4
abundance: once
d_gene: TRBD1

CDR3nt: TGTGCCAGCATCCAGGGAGGAGAAGAGACCCAGTACTTC
CDR3aa: CASIQGGEETQYF
v_gene: TRBV5-4
len: 13
j_gene: TRBJ2-5
abundance: -
d_gene: -

CDR3nt: TGTGCCAGCAGCGGATTGGACTACTCCTACGAGCAGTACTTC
CDR3aa: CASSGLDYSYEQYF
v_gene: TRBV5-6
len: 14
j_gene: TRBJ2-7
abundance: few
d_gene: -

CDR3nt: TGCAGCGAGAAGGGGCAGGGGGCATCGAACACCGGGGAGCTGTTTTTT
CDR3aa: CSEKGQGASNTGELFF
v_gene: TRBV29-1
len: 16
j_gene: TRBJ2-2
abundance: -
d_gene: TRBD1

CDR3nt: TGTGCCATAATATACAGGGCGGCGGGGAACACTGAAGCTTTCTTT
CDR3aa: CAIIYRAAGNTEAFF
v_gene: TRBV7-2
len: 15
j_gene: TRBJ1-1
abundance: -
d_gene: -

CDR3nt: TGTGCCAGCAGTCATGGGGACTATGGCTACACCTTC
CDR3aa: CASSHGDYGYTF
v_gene: TRBV6-1
len: 12
j_gene: TRBJ1-2
abundance: many
d_gene: -

CDR3nt: TGTGCCAGCAGCGAGGACAGGGTTAGGCATTCACCCCTCCACTTT
CDR3aa: CASSEDRVRHSPLHF
v_gene: TRBV6-1
len: 15
j_gene: TRBJ1-6
abundance: few
d_gene: TRBD1

CDR3nt: TGTGCCAGCAGCCACGAATGGACAGGGACCTACAATGAGCAGTTCTTC
CDR3aa: CASSHEWTGTYNEQFF
v_gene: TRBV7-7
len: 16
j_gene: TRBJ2-1
abundance: few
d_gene: TRBD1

CDR3nt: TGTGCCAGCAGCCAAGATCCCCAGGCGAACACTGAAGCTTTCTTT
CDR3aa: CASSQDPQANTEAFF
v_gene: TRBV3-1
len: 15
j_gene: TRBJ1-1
abundance: -
d_gene: -

CDR3nt: TGTGCCAGCAGTGAGTGGACTAGCGGGGAATACCAAGAGACCCAGTACTTC
CDR3aa: CASSEWTSGEYQETQYF
v_gene: TRBV2
len: 17
j_gene: TRBJ2-5
abundance: -
d_gene: TRBD2

CDR3nt: TGTGCCAGCAGCTCCGGTGGGGGGCGGAATCAGCCCCAGCATTTT
CDR3aa: CASSSGGGRNQPQHF
v_gene: TRBV5-4
len: 15
j_gene: TRBJ1-5
abundance: few
d_gene: -

CDR3nt: TGCAGCGCCCAAGCCGCGGGGGGATTGGGGACTGAAGCTTTCTTT
CDR3aa: CSAQAAGGLGTEAFF
v_gene: TRBV29-1
len: 15
j_gene: TRBJ1-1
abundance: -
d_gene: -

CDR3nt: TGTGCCAGCATTCCACCGGGACGGCCTAATTCACCCCTCCACTTT
CDR3aa: CASIPPGRPNSPLHF
v_gene: TRBV2
len: 15
j_gene: TRBJ1-6
abundance: many
d_gene: -

CDR3nt: TGTGCTAGTGGTTTGGTCACCCCCAGTCCCTATGGCTACACCTTC
CDR3aa: CASGLVTPSPYGYTF
v_gene: TRBV12-5
len: 15
j_gene: TRBJ1-2
abundance: -
d_gene: -

CDR3nt: TGCAGCGTTGACGGTGGAAACATTCAGTACTTC
CDR3aa: CSVDGGNIQYF
v_gene: TRBV29-1
len: 11
j_gene: TRBJ2-4
abundance: -
d_gene: -

CDR3nt: TGCGCCAGCAGCCAAGGGGCAGGGGGGAAGCAGCCCCAGCATTTT
CDR3aa: CASSQGAGGKQPQHF
v_gene: TRBV4-1
len: 15
j_gene: TRBJ1-5
abundance: once
d_gene: TRBD1

CDR3nt: TGCAGTGCTAGAGAAAACGGACAGGGCAATCAGCCCCAGCATTTT
CDR3aa: CSARENGQGNQPQHF
v_gene: TRBV20-1
len: 15
j_gene: TRBJ1-5
abundance: -
d_gene: TRBD1

CDR3nt: TGTGCCAGCAGTTACTCGCGAGGAAACACCATATATTTT
CDR3aa: CASSYSRGNTIYF
v_gene: TRBV6-2/TRBV6-3
len: 13
j_gene: TRBJ1-3
abundance: few
d_gene: -

CDR3nt: TGTGCCAGCAGTGAATTACCCCCAGGGTTTGAAGCTTTCTTT
CDR3aa: CASSELPPGFEAFF
v_gene: TRBV25-1
len: 14
j_gene: TRBJ1-1
abundance: -
d_gene: -

CDR3nt: TGTGCCAGCAGCTTTGGGACAAACGGGCAGCCCCAGCATTTT
CDR3aa: CASSFGTNGQPQHF
v_gene: TRBV7-2
len: 14
j_gene: TRBJ1-5
abundance: -
d_gene: -

CDR3nt: TGTGCCAGCAGTGAATCGACTAGCGGGACCTACGAGCAGTACTTC
CDR3aa: CASSESTSGTYEQYF
v_gene: TRBV6-2/TRBV6-3
len: 15
j_gene: TRBJ2-7
abundance: once
d_gene: TRBD2

CDR3nt: TGTGCCATCAGTGAGTCGGCAGACCGGCCTTACTATGGCTACACCTTC
CDR3aa: CAISESADRPYYGYTF
v_gene: TRBV10-3
len: 16
j_gene: TRBJ1-2
abundance: few
d_gene: -

CDR3nt: TGTGCCAGTAGTATTGAACTAGCGGGCTCCTACTACACCGGGGAGCTGTTTTTT
CDR3aa: CASSIELAGSYYTGELFF
v_gene: TRBV19
len: 18
j_gene: TRBJ2-2
abundance: -
d_gene: TRBD2

CDR3nt: TGTGCCAGCAGTTCAGGGCTTCCTGGGCGGAACACTGAAGCTTTCTTT
CDR3aa: CASSSGLPGRNTEAFF
v_gene: TRBV12-3/TRBV12-4
len: 16
j_gene: TRBJ1-1
abundance: -
d_gene: -

CDR3nt: TGTGCCAGCAGGTCGGGGGAGGCCCTTGGCTACACCTTC
CDR3aa: CASRSGEALGYTF
v_gene: TRBV28
len: 13
j_gene: TRBJ1-2
abundance: many
d_gene: -

CDR3nt: TGCGCCAGCAGTGAAGTTACAGGGGGCGCCCACTATGGCTACACCTTC
CDR3aa: CASSEVTGGAHYGYTF
v_gene: TRBV10-2
len: 16
j_gene: TRBJ1-2
abundance: -
d_gene: TRBD1

CDR3nt: TGTGCCAGCAGCTCCGCTAGTAATTCACCCCTCCACTTT
CDR3aa: CASSSASNSPLHF
v_gene: TRBV7-8
len: 13
j_gene: TRBJ1-6
abundance: -
d_gene: -

CDR3nt: TGTGCCATCAGAAATAGGGGGGGTGGGGCGAGCACCGGGGAGCTGTTTTTT
CDR3aa: CAIRNRGGGASTGELFF
v_gene: TRBV12-3/TRBV12-4
len: 17
j_gene: TRBJ2-2
abundance: -
d_gene: -

CDR3nt: TGTGCCAGCGGCTTTGGGCTAGCGGGACCCTACGAGCAGTACTTC
CDR3aa: CASGFGLAGPYEQYF
v_gene: TRBV12-3/TRBV12-4
len: 15
j_gene: TRBJ2-7
abundance: -
d_gene: TRBD2

CDR3nt: TGTGCCAGCAGTGCCGGGACAGGGTCCCCCCTTAACTATGGCTACACCTTC
CDR3aa: CASSAGTGSPLNYGYTF
v_gene: TRBV9
len: 17
j_gene: TRBJ1-2
abundance: -
d_gene: TRBD1

CDR3nt: TGTGCCAGCAGTTTATGGGCCAGCAATAGCAATCAGCCCCAGCATTTT
CDR3aa: CASSLWASNSNQPQHF
v_gene: TRBV28
len: 16
j_gene: TRBJ1-5
abundance: few
d_gene: -

CDR3nt: TGTGCCAGCAGTCCTATTCTGCTTTCTGGGGCCAACGTCCTGACTTTC
CDR3aa: CASSPILLSGANVLTF
v_gene: TRBV28
len: 16
j_gene: TRBJ2-6
abundance: -
d_gene: -

CDR3nt: TGCAGTGCTAGAATTGACCCGAGCACTGAAGCTTTCTTT
CDR3aa: CSARIDPSTEAFF
v_gene: TRBV20-1
len: 13
j_gene: TRBJ1-1
abundance: -
d_gene: -

CDR3nt: TGTGCCAGCAACTTTGGGTATACGCAGTATTTT
CDR3aa: CASNFGYTQYF
v_gene: TRBV12-3/TRBV12-4
len: 11
j_gene: TRBJ2-3
abundance: -
d_gene: -

CDR3nt: TGTGCCAGCAGTGCCGACAGGGCTAGCAATCAGCCCCAGCATTTT
CDR3aa: CASSADRASNQPQHF
v_gene: TRBV6-1
len: 15
j_gene: TRBJ1-5
abundance: -
d_gene: TRBD1

CDR3nt: TGTGCCAGTAGGGGGGAAGGGTTGAACACTGAAGCTTTCTTT
CDR3aa: CASRGEGLNTEAFF
v_gene: TRBV19
len: 14
j_gene: TRBJ1-1
abundance: -
d_gene: -

CDR3nt: TGTGCCAGCAGCTTAGAGGGGGGGACAGGGGCCTACGAGCAGTACTTC
CDR3aa: CASSLEGGTGAYEQYF
v_gene: TRBV11-2
len: 16
j_gene: TRBJ2-7
abundance: few
d_gene: TRBD1

CDR3nt: TGCGCCAGCAGCGCACACAGGCGGACTAGCGGAAGCTCCTACAATGAGCAGTTCTTC
CDR3aa: CASSAHRRTSGSSYNEQFF
v_gene: TRBV5-1
len: 19
j_gene: TRBJ2-1
abundance: -
d_gene: TRBD2

CDR3nt: TGCGCCAGCAGGAGCGGCCTACTTGGAATTACGACCGGGGACACTGAAGCTTTCTTT
CDR3aa: CASRSGLLGITTGDTEAFF
v_gene: TRBV5-1
len: 19
j_gene: TRBJ1-1
abundance: once
d_gene: -

CDR3nt: TGCAGTGCTGGCCAGGGCTGGGACCGCTCACCCCTCCACTTT
CDR3aa: CSAGQGWDRSPLHF
v_gene: TRBV20-1
len: 14
j_gene: TRBJ1-6
abundance: -
d_gene: -

CDR3nt: TGCGCCAGCAGCTCCCGACAGGGTTCGTCTGAAGCTTTCTTT
CDR3aa: CASSSRQGSSEAFF
v_gene: TRBV5-1
len: 14
j_gene: TRBJ1-1
abundance: few
d_gene: TRBD1

CDR3nt: TGCAGCGTTGGGGTGACGGACACCTACGAGCAGTACTTC
CDR3aa: CSVGVTDTYEQYF
v_gene: TRBV29-1
len: 13
j_gene: TRBJ2-7
abundance: few
d_gene: -

CDR3nt: TGCGCCAGCAGCCCCCAGGCGGGGAACCCTGAAGCTTTCTTT
CDR3aa: CASSPQAGNPEAFF
v_gene: TRBV5-1
len: 14
j_gene: TRBJ1-1
abundance: few
d_gene: -

CDR3nt: TGTGCCAGCAGCTCTACAGGGAGCCAAGAGACCCAGTACTTC
CDR3aa: CASSSTGSQETQYF
v_gene: TRBV11-2
len: 14
j_gene: TRBJ2-5
abundance: many
d_gene: -

CDR3nt: TGTGCCAGCAGTCACAGGGTTCTGAACACCGGGGAGCTGTTTTTT
CDR3aa: CASSHRVLNTGELFF
v_gene: TRBV27
len: 15
j_gene: TRBJ2-2
abundance: many
d_gene: -

CDR3nt: TGCAGTGCCGGACAGGAGAACACTGAAGCTTTCTTT
CDR3aa: CSAGQENTEAFF
v_gene: TRBV20-1
len: 12
j_gene: TRBJ1-1
abundance: -
d_gene: TRBD1

CDR3nt: TGCAGTGCCCTGGACAGGCTTAGCAATCAGCCCCAGCATTTT
CDR3aa: CSALDRLSNQPQHF
v_gene: TRBV20-1
len: 14
j_gene: TRBJ1-5
abundance: -
d_gene: TRBD1

CDR3nt: TGTGCCAGCACCACTAGGCGGCGGAATAATGAAAAACTGTTTTTT
CDR3aa: CASTTRRRNNEKLFF
v_gene: TRBV27
len: 15
j_gene: TRBJ1-4
abundance: -
d_gene: -

CDR3nt: TGCGCCAGCAGCGTATCAACTTCCGGGGCCAACGTCCTGACTTTC
CDR3aa: CASSVSTSGANVLTF
v_gene: TRBV5-1
len: 15
j_gene: TRBJ2-6
abundance: -
d_gene: -

CDR3nt: TGTGCCAGCAGCCCCTTAGCGGGATACGCCTCTGGGGCCAACGTCCTGACTTTC
CDR3aa: CASSPLAGYASGANVLTF
v_gene: TRBV7-3
len: 18
j_gene: TRBJ2-6
abundance: -
d_gene: TRBD2

CDR3nt: TGTGCCAGCAGTAGGGAAGTCGAGCAGTACTTC
CDR3aa: CASSREVEQYF
v_gene: TRBV2
len: 11
j_gene: TRBJ2-7
abundance: many
d_gene: -

CDR3nt: TGTGCCATCAGGGACGACGGGTGGAATTCACCCCTCCACTTT
CDR3aa: CAIRDDGWNSPLHF
v_gene: TRBV10-3
len: 14
j_gene: TRBJ1-6
abundance: -
d_gene: -